Sequencing of this TCR beta chain was carried out in a study of shared clonotypes between healthy human individuals. It was at deep level that the assay was run. Generated by immunoSEQ multiplex PCR, the TCRdb table keeps only in-frame clones and is missing some. This sample has about 360,000 clones, with less than 75% found just once. On this clone: Its target is unknown.

General study results and limits: Shared clonotypes across all four donors exceeded non-shared ones in generation probability. Estimated richness values were generally larger in naive subsets than in memory subsets.

The sequence came from a young man in good health. The sequencing input was memory CD4+ T cells sorted from blood. Subset described: CD45RA-negative fraction.

CDR3 sequence reads: CASSVVPVGHKSTDTQYF. The CDR3 DNA follows: TGTGCCAGCAGCGTAGTTCCGGTAGGCCACAAAAGCACAGATACGCAGTATTTT. V gene TRBV9 combines with J gene TRBJ2-3; D ambiguous. The V gene lost 0 bases and the J gene lost 0 bases, with 17 bases spanning the gap. CDR3 length: 18 amino acids. CDR1 is SGDLS, CDR2 YYNGEE, per germline.